Listed below are T cell receptor beta chains from one sample, sequenced in a study of T cells after yellow fever vaccination. TCRdb re-called the 5' RACE reads with MiXCR, one entry per CDR3 protein. The table has 250,000 to 400,000 distinct CDR3 sequences, approximately 4% seen once; the top ten hold 20% to 25%. This sample comprised PBMCs, obtained 5 days after the yellow fever booster vaccination. Receptors originate from a man younger than 30 who received the YFV17D yellow fever vaccine. Each CDR3 is given with its conserved first and last residue. Each record gives: CDR3 length, D gene, V gene, CDR3 protein. A D gene is named only where the DNA matches it firmly.

>15|-|TRBV7-2
CASSFRGGKAYEQYF
>16|TRBD1|TRBV5-1
CASSAWTGGYTGELFF
>14|-|TRBV7-8
CASSSTGIGNTIYF
>17|TRBD2|TRBV7-2
CASSLVTSGGAGETQYF
>15|TRBD1|TRBV9
CASSGGGTVIDTQYF
>17|-|TRBV4-1
CASSPGRQDLAKNIQYF
>16|-|TRBV4-2
CASSQDLAESYNEQFF
>14|-|TRBV19
CASSTIIQGTEQFF
>15|-|TRBV11-2
CASSSGQMGVNEQFF
>14|-|TRBV6-1
CASQVSYTQETQYF
>15|-|TRBV15
CATSREGRTNSPLHF
>12|-|TRBV20-1
CSASGGHNEQFF
>15|TRBD1|TRBV5-5
CASSLAGQGLQPQHF
>14|-|TRBV6-6
CASTRGGRNTEAFF
>12|TRBD1|TRBV6-6
CASSSGQGSQHF
>17|-|TRBV13
CASSSSDQGMGVGKLFF
>14|-|TRBV5-6
CASSLRREREKLFF
>14|-|TRBV3-1
CASSGGRGNQPQHF
>15|TRBD2|TRBV7-2
CASSFLAGDTGELFF
>13|TRBD2|TRBV12-3/TRBV12-4
CASSVSGAYEQYF
>13|-|TRBV11-2
CASSQTIGDIQYF
>11|-|TRBV6-2/TRBV6-3
CASSFVHEQYF
>14|-|TRBV18
CASSPSRRGETQYF
>12|TRBD2|TRBV5-4
CASRATSSEQFF
>15|TRBD2|TRBV27
CASSLRGVSYNEQFF
>16|TRBD1|TRBV27
CASSYWGQGSTGELFF
>16|-|TRBV5-1
CASSLEPQNTGNTIYF
>15|TRBD2|TRBV28
CASSSRGFSYNEQFF
>15|-|TRBV5-1
CASSLAQGTNYGYTF
>13|-|TRBV7-9
CASSYTWAGEQYF
>12|-|TRBV28
CASSFFGGELFF
>16|-|TRBV5-1
CASSWDWTAYNSPLHF
>16|TRBD2|TRBV7-3
CASSPGVAGGPETQYF
>12|-|TRBV4-2
CASSQNTEKLFF
>12|-|TRBV12-3/TRBV12-4
CASGPRIGELFF
>16|-|TRBV19
CASSIGVSFTADTQYF
>14|-|TRBV20-1
CSARSVAGNGVYTF
>16|TRBD2|TRBV11-2
CASSSRLAGSTDTQYF
>16|TRBD1|TRBV7-2
CASSTYTGEEIHGYTF
>15|TRBD2|TRBV13
CASSFFGGTQETQYF
>14|-|TRBV5-1
CASSLGTPEGGYTF
>13|-|TRBV7-9
CASSFNPQETQYF